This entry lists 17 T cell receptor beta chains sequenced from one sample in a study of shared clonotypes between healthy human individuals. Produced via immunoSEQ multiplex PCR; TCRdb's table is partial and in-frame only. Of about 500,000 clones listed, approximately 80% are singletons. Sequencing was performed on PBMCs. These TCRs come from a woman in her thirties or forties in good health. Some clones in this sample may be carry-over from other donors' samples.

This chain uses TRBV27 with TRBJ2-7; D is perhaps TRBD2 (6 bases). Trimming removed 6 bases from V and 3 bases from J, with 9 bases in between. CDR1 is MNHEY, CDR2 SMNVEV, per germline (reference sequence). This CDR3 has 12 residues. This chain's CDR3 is CASRGLYYEQYF. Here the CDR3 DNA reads TGTGCCAGCAGGGGACTTTACTACGAGCAGTACTTC.

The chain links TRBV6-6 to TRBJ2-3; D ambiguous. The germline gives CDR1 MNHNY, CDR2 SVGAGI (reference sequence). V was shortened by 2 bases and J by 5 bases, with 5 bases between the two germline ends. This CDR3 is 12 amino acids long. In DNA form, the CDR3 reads TGTGCCAGCAGTTACCCTTTAGATACGCAGTATTTT. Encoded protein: CASSYPLDTQYF.

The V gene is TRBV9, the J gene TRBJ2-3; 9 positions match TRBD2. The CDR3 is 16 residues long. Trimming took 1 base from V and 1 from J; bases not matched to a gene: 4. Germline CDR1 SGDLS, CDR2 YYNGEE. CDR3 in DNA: TGTGCCAGCAGCGTATCTTTAGCGGGAGGCACAGATACGCAGTATTTT. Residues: CASSVSLAGGTDTQYF.

The CDR3, as DNA: TGCGCCAGTAGCGAGGGACACCCCTACAATGAGCAGTTCTTC. Amino acid sequence: CASSEGHPYNEQFF. The rearrangement links TRBV5-1 to TRBJ2-1, with a tentative D call TRBD1 (6 bases). The CDR3 sequence is 14 residues long. Germline-derived CDR1 and CDR2 are SGHRS and YFSETQ. Trimming pared 8 bases from V and 2 bases from J, leaving 14 bases between.

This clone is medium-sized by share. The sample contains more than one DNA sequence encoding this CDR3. The CDR3 is CAWRGAAAEAFF. Here the CDR3 DNA reads TGTGCCTGGAGGGGGGCGGCAGCTGAAGCTTTCTTT. This chain connects TRBV30 to TRBJ1-1, with D possibly TRBD1 on 6 matching bases. Germline CDR1 and CDR2: GTSNPN and SVGIG (reference sequence). The V and J ends lost 3 bases and 6 bases respectively, with 11 bases between them. This CDR3 has 12 amino acids.

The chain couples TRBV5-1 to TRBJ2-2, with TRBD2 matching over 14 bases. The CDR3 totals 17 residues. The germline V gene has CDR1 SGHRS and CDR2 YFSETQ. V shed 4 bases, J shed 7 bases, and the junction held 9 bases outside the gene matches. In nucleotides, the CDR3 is TGCGCCAGCAGCCCGGGACTAGCGGGAGTGGTTGGCGGGGAGCTGTTTTTT. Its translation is CASSPGLAGVVGGELFF.

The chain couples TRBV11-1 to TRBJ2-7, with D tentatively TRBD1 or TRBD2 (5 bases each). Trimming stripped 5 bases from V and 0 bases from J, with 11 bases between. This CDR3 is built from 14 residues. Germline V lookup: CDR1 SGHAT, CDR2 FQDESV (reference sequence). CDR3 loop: CASSLGTDSYEQYF. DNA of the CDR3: TGTGCCAGCAGCCTCGGGACGGACTCCTACGAGCAGTACTTC.

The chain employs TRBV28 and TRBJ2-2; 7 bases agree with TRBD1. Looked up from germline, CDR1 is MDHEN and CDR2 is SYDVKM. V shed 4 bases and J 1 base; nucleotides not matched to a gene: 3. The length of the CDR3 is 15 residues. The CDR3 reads CASSYWTGNTGELFF. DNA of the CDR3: TGTGCCAGCAGTTATTGGACAGGGAACACCGGGGAGCTGTTTTTT.

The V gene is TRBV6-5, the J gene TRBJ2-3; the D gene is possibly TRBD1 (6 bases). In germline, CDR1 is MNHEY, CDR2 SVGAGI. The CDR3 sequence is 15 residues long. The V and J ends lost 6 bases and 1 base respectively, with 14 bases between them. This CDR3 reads CASRARGGGTDTQYF. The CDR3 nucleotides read TGTGCCAGCAGAGCCAGGGGCGGAGGCACAGATACGCAGTATTTT.

The CDR3 DNA follows: TGTGCCAGCAGCGTAGCGGACTCAGTGGAGACCCAGTACTTC. Translated: CASSVADSVETQYF. This chain uses TRBV9 with TRBJ2-5, with D maybe TRBD2 (5 bases). Looked up from germline, CDR1 is SGDLS and CDR2 is YYNGEE. The CDR3 runs to 14 residues. Trimming pared 0 bases from V and 5 bases from J, leaving 11 bases between.

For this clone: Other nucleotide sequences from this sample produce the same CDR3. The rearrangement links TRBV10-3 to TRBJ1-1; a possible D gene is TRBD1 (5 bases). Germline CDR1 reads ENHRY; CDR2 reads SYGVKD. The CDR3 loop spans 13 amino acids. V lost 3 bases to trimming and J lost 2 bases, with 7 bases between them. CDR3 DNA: TGTGCCATCAGTGAACAGGAAAACACTGAAGCTTTCTTT. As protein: CAISEQENTEAFF.

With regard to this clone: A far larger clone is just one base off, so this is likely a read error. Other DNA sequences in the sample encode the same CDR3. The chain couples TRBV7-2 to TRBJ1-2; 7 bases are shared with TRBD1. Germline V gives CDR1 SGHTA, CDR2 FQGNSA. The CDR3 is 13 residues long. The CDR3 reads CASSPETGLGYTF. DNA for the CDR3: TGCGCCAGCAGCCCCGAGACAGGGCTTGGCTACACCTTC.

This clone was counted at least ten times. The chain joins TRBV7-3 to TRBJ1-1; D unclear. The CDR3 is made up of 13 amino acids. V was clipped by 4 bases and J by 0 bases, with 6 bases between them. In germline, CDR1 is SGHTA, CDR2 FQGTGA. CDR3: CASSYTMNTEAFF. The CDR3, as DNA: TGTGCCAGCAGCTATACAATGAACACTGAAGCTTTCTTT.

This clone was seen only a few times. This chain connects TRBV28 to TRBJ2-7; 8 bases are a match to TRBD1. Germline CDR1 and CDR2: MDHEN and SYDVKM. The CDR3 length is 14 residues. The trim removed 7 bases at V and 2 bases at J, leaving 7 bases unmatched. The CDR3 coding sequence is TGTGCCAGCACCCCCGGGGACAGGCCCTACGAGCAGTACTTC. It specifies CASTPGDRPYEQYF.

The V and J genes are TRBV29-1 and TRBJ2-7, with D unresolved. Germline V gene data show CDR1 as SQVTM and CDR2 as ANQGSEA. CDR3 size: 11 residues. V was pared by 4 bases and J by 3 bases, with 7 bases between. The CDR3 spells CSVGGLYEQYF. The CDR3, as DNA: TGCAGCGTTGGTGGCCTCTACGAGCAGTACTTC.

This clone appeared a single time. In nucleotides, the CDR3 is TGTGCCAGCAGCCGTGGGACTAGCGGGAGTGAGACCCAGTACTTC. Translating gives CASSRGTSGSETQYF. The chain uses TRBV5-8 and TRBJ2-5; 14 positions match TRBD2. The junction had 4 bases not matched to a gene; V was cut back by 4 bases and J by 5 bases. In germline, CDR1 is SGHTS, CDR2 YDEGEE. This CDR3 has 15 amino acids.

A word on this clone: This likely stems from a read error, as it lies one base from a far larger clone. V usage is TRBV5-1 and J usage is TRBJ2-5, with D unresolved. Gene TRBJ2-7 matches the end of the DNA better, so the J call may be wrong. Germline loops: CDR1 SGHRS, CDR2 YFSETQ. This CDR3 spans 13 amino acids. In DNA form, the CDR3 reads TGCGCCAGCAGCTGGTACGACGCCTACGAGCAGTACTTC. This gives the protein CASSWYDAYEQYF.